This T cell receptor (beta chain) appears in the sequencing data of a study of beta chain features in type 1 diabetes. Study-wide findings and caveats: For Type 1 diabetes patients, all four CD4+ subsets carried TCRB CDR3s that were moderately but significantly shorter. A definitive answer on HLA type influencing TCRB rearrangement was not reached here. Shorter templates might be favored by PCR, equally in patients and controls. Diminished insertions and augmented deletions at VDJ junctions characterized type 1 diabetes patients.

For this clone: The antigen remains unidentified.

TCRB transcripts that were expressed got sequenced, as all of the isolated RNA had been reverse transcribed. This table comes from immunoSEQ multiplex PCR, and its TCRdb copy is limited to in-frame clones, with some not included. The sample includes fewer than 150,000 clones, 6.5% to 8.5% of them seen just once. The CDR3 totals 16 residues. Germline CDR1 reads SGHTA; CDR2 reads FQGNSA. V gave up 1 base and J gave up 2 bases; unmatched junction bases: 5. The sample comprised central memory CD4+ T cells from blood. The TCR sequence derives from a woman in her twenties or thirties in good health. The chain couples TRBV7-2 to TRBJ2-7; 10 bases align to TRBD2. CDR3 protein: CASSLVTLAGAYEQYF. The CDR3 DNA sequence: TGTGCCAGCAGCTTAGTTACGCTAGCGGGAGCCTACGAGCAGTACTTC.